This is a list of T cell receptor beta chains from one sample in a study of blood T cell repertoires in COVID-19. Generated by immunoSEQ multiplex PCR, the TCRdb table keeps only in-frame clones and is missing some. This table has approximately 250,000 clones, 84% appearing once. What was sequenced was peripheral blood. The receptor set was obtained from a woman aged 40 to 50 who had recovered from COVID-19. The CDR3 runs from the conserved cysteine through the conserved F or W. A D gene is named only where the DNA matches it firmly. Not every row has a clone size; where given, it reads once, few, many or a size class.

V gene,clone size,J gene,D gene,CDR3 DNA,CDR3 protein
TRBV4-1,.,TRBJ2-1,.,TGCGCCAGCAGCCGGGATACAGGGTTTAGTGACAATGAGCAGTTCTTC,CASSRDTGFSDNEQFF
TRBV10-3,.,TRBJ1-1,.,TGTGCCATCAGTGACTCAGGGAACACTGAAGCTTTCTTT,CAISDSGNTEAFF
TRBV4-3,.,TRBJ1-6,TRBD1,TGCGCCAGCAGCCAGCTTGATCGACAGGGGGCGGATACAAATTCACCCCTCCACTTT,CASSQLDRQGADTNSPLHF
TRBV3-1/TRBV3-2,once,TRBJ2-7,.,TGTGCCAGCAGCCAAGGTACAGAACCCATCTTC,CASSQGTEPIF
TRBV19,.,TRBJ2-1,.,TGTGCCAGTATACGACAGGGAGGCAATGAGCAGTTCTTC,CASIRQGGNEQFF
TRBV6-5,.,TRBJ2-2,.,TGTGCCAGCAGTTCGAGTGCCGGGGAGCTGTTTTTT,CASSSSAGELFF
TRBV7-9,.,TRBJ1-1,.,TGTGCCAGCAGCTTAGCTGGGGGGGCAATGAACACTGAAGCTTTCTTT,CASSLAGGAMNTEAFF
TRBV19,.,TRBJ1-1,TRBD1,TGTGCCAGTAGCTATCGCTATACCGGGACAGGGGACCCAATTGAAGCTTTCTTT,CASSYRYTGTGDPIEAFF
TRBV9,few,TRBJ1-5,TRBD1,TGTGCCAGCAGCGTTACAGGGGACAATCAGCCCCAGCATTTT,CASSVTGDNQPQHF
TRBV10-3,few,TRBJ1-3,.,TGTGCCATCAGTGAGTCCCAGTCTGGAAACACCATATATTTT,CAISESQSGNTIYF
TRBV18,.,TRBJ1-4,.,TGTGCCAGCTCACCGGCGCAGGGAGGTGAAAAACTGTTTTTT,CASSPAQGGEKLFF
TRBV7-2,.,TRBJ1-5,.,TGTGCCAGCAGCTTATGGGCGGGGGTGGCTCAGCCCCAGCATTTT,CASSLWAGVAQPQHF
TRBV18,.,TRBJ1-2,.,TGTGCCAGCTCACCATATACAGGAGAATACTATGGCTACACCTTC,CASSPYTGEYYGYTF
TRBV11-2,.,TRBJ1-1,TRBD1,TGTGCCAGCAGCTCGAGACAGGGAGAGAACACTGAAGCTTTCTTT,CASSSRQGENTEAFF
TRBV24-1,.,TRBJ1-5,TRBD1,TGTGCCACCGGGGGGACAGATAGCAATCAGCCCCAGCATTTT,CATGGTDSNQPQHF
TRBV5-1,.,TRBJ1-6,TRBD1,TGCGCCAGCAGCTTATCCGGGACAGGGGGTTCACCCCTCCACTTT,CASSLSGTGGSPLHF
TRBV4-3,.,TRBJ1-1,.,TGCGCCAGCAGCCAAGGCAACTCTGGGAGCACTGAAGCTTTCTTT,CASSQGNSGSTEAFF
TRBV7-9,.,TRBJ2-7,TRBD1,TGTGCCAGCAGCCCCATAGGGACAGAAATCCACGAGCAGTACTTC,CASSPIGTEIHEQYF
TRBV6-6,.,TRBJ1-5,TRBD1,TGTGCCAGCAGTGCGACAGGGGATCAGCCCCAGCATTTT,CASSATGDQPQHF
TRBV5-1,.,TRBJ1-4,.,TGCGCCAGCAGCTCGCCCAAGGGGGGGACTAATGAAAAACTGTTTTTT,CASSSPKGGTNEKLFF
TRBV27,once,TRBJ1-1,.,TGTGCCAGCAGAACGCAGAAGACAGACAACACTGAAGCTTTCTTT,CASRTQKTDNTEAFF
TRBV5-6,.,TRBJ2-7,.,TGTGCCAGCAGATTGTACAGGGAATACGAGCAGTACTTC,CASRLYREYEQYF
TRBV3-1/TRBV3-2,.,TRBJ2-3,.,TGTGCCAGCAGCCGCGAAGATACGCAGTATTTT,CASSREDTQYF
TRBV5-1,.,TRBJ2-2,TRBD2,TGCGCCAGCAGCTTGCTAGCGGGGAACACCGGGGAGCTGTTTTTT,CASSLLAGNTGELFF
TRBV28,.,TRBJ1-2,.,TGTGCCAGCAGTCCGGTCCCGGGGTTTTATGGCTACACCTTC,CASSPVPGFYGYTF
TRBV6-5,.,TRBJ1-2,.,TGTGCCAGCAGTTACGACTCTAACTATGGCTACACCTTC,CASSYDSNYGYTF
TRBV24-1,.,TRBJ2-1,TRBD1,TGTGCCACCAGTGATCCTACGACAGGGACCTACAATGAGCAGTTCTTC,CATSDPTTGTYNEQFF
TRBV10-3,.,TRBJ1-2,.,TGTGCCATCAGTGATCTCCGGACAGTCCAAAGGGATGGCTACACCTTC,CAISDLRTVQRDGYTF
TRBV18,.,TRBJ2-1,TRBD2,TGTGCCAGCTCACCGGGACTAGCGGAGGGAGCCTACAATGAGCAGTTCTTC,CASSPGLAEGAYNEQFF
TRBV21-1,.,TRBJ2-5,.,TGTGCCAGCAGCACTAGACAGGTTGACCAAGAGACCCAGTACTTC,CASSTRQVDQETQYF
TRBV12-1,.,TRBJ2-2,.,TGTGCCAGCAGCTTTTGGCAGAAGAACACCGGGGAGCTGTTTTTT,CASSFWQKNTGELFF
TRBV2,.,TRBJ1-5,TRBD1,TGTGCCAGCAGTCCACAGGGGCTGAGCAATCAGCCCCAGCATTTT,CASSPQGLSNQPQHF
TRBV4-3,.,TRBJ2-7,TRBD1,TGCGCCAGCAGCCAAGGGACAGGGGAGTCCTACGAGCAGTACTTC,CASSQGTGESYEQYF
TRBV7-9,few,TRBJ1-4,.,TGTGCCAGCAGCTTAGGCGGGCAGGAGGAAAAACTGTTTTTT,CASSLGGQEEKLFF
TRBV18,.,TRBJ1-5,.,TGTGCCAGCTCGGGAGAGGGGGATAGCAATCAGCCCCAGCATTTT,CASSGEGDSNQPQHF
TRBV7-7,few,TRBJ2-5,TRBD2,TGTGCTAGCAGCCGAGGGGTGAGCGGGGGGCCGGTGGAGACCCAGTACTTC,CASSRGVSGGPVETQYF